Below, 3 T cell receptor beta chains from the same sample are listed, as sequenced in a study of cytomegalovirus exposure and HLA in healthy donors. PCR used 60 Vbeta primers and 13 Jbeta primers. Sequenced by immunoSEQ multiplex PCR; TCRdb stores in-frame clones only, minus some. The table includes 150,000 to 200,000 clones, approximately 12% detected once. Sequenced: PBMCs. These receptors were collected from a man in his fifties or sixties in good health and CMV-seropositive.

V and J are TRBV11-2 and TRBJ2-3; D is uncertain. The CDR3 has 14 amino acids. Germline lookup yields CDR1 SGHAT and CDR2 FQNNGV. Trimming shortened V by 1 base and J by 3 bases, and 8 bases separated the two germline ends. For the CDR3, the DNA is TGTGCCAGCAGCTTAGTCCGCGTAACAGATACGCAGTATTTT. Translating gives CASSLVRVTDTQYF.

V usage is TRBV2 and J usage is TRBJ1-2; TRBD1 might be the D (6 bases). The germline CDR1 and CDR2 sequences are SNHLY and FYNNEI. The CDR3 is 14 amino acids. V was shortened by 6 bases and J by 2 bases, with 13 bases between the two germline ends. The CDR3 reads CASRLRGQNYGYTF. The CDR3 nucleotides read TGTGCCAGCAGGTTGAGAGGACAGAACTATGGCTACACCTTC.

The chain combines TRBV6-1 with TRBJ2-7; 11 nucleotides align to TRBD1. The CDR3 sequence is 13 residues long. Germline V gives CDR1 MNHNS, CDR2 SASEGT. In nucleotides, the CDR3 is TGTGCCAGCAGTGAAGCCGGGACAGGGGGAGTCGACGTC. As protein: CASSEAGTGGVDV.